This T cell receptor (beta chain) was identified in a study of cytomegalovirus exposure and HLA in healthy donors. Overall study findings and caveats: Trimming of TCR beta V- and J-genes showed a link, identified in a later analysis, to a missense DCLRE1C variant. Most TCR beta V segments were productive about 90% or about 30% of the time in an earlier analysis.

The PCR used 60 Vbeta and 13 Jbeta primers. This table comes from immunoSEQ multiplex PCR, and its TCRdb copy is limited to in-frame clones, with some not included. The table for this sample gives about 58,000 clones. Healthy people donating bone marrow made up the donors. Trimming shortened V by 4 bases and J by 3 bases, and 5 bases separated the two germline ends. The germline CDR1 and CDR2 sequences are SGHRS and YFSETQ. This CDR3 is built from 11 residues. With regard to this clone: Its specificity is not known.

The chain recombines TRBV5-1 with TRBJ2-7; a weak D match, TRBD2 (5 bases). This sequence was found in a male donor in good health and CMV-seronegative. Material for sequencing was PBMCs. The CDR3 protein is CASSDYYEQYF. CDR3 nucleotides: TGCGCCAGCAGCGACTACTACGAGCAGTACTTC.